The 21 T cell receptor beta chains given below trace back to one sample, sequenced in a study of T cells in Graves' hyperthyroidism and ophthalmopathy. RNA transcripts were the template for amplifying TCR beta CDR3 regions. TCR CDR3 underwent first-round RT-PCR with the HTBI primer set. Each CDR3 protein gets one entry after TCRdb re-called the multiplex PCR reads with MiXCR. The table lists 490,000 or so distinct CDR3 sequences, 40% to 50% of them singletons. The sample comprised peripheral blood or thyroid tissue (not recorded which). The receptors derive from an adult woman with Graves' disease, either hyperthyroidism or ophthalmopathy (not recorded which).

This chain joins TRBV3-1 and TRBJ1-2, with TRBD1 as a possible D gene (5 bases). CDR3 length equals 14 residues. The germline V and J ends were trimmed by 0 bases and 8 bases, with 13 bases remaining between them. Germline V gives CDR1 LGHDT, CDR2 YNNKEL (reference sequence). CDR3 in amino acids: CASSQDAQGWGYTF. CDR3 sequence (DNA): TGTGCCAGCAGCCAAGATGCTCAGGGATGGGGCTACACCTTC.

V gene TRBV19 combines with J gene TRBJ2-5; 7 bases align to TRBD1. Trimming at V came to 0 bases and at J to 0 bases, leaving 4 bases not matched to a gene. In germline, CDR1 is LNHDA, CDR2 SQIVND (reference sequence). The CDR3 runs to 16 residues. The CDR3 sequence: CASSIDGDSNQETQYF. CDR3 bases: TGTGCCAGTAGTATAGATGGGGACAGCAACCAAGAGACCCAGTACTTC. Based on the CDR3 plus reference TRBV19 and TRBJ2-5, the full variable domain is DGGITQSPKYLFRKEGQNVTLSCEQNLNHDAMYWYRQDPGQGLRLIYYSQIVNDFQKGDIAEGYSVSREKKESFPLTVTSAQKNPTAFYLCASSIDGDSNQETQYFGPGTRLLVL.

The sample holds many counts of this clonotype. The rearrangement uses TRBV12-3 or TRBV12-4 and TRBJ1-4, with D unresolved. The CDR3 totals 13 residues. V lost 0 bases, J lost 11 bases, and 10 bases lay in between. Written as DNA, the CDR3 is TGTGCCAGCAGTTTAGCGCGGCTTGGGAAACTGTTTTTT. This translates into CASSLARLGKLFF.

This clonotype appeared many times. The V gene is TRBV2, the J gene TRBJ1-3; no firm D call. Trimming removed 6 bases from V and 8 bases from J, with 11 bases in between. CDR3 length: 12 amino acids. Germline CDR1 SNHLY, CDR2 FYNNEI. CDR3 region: CASSPAGDTIYF. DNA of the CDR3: TGTGCCAGCAGCCCGGCCGGGGACACCATATATTTT.

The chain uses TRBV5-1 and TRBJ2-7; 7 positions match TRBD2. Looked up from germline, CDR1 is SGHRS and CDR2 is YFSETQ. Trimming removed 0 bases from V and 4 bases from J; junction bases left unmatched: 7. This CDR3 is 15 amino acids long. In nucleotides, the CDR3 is TGCGCCAGCAGCTTGGTTGGCGGGAGCGGTTACGAGCAGTACTTC. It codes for CASSLVGGSGYEQYF.

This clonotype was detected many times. CDR3 region: CASSELTASYEQYF. The CDR3 nucleotides read TGTGCCAGCAGTGAACTGACAGCGTCCTACGAGCAGTACTTC. The chain uses TRBV6-1 and TRBJ2-7, with D perhaps matching TRBD1 (5 bases). CDR3 length: 14 amino acids. The V gene's germline CDR1 is MNHNS and CDR2 SASEGT. Trimming stripped 2 bases from V and 1 base from J, with 9 bases between.

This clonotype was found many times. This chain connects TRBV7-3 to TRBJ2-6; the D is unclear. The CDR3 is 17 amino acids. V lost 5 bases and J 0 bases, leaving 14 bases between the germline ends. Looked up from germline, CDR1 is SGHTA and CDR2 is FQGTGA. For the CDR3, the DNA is TGTGCCAGCAGCGTCGGGTTACTGAGCTCTGGGGCCAACGTCCTGACTTTC. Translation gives CASSVGLLSSGANVLTF.

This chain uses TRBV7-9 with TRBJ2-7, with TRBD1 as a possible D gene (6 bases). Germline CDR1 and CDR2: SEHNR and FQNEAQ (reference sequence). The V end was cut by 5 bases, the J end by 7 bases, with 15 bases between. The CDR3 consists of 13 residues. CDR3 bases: TGTGCCAGCAGCCAGACAGGTCTGGGGGAGCAGTACTTC. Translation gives CASSQTGLGEQYF.

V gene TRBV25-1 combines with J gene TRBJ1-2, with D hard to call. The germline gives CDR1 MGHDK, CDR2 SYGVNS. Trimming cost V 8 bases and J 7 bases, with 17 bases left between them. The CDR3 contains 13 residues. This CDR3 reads CASVSSGSSGYTF. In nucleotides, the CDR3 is TGTGCCAGCGTTTCATCAGGTTCTAGTGGCTACACCTTC.

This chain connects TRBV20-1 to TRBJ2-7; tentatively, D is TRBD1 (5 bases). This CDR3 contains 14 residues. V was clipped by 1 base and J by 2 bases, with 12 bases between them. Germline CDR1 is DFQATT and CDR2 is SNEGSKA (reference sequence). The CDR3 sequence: CSARGAGFTYEQYF. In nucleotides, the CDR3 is TGCAGTGCTAGAGGGGCAGGGTTTACCTACGAGCAGTACTTC.

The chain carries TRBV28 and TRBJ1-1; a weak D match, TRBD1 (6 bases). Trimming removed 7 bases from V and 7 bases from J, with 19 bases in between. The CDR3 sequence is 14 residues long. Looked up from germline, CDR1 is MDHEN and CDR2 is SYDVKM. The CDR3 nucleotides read TGTGCCAGCACTGGGACCAGACAGGCCATTGAAGCTTTCTTT. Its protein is CASTGTRQAIEAFF.

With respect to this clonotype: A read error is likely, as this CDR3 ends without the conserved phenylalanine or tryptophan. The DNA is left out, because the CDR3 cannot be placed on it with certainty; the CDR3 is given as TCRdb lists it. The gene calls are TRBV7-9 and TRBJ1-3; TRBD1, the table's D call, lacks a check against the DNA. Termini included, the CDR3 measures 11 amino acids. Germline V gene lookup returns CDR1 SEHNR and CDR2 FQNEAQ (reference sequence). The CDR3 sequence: CASSSTLGQGI.

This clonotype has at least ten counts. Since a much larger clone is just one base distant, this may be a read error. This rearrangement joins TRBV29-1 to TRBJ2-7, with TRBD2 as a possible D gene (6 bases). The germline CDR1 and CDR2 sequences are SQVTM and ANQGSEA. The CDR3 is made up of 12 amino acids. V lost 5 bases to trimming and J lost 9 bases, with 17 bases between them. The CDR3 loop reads CSVRDGGIRQYF. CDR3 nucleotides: TGCAGCGTTAGGGACGGGGGAATTCGGCAGTACTTC.

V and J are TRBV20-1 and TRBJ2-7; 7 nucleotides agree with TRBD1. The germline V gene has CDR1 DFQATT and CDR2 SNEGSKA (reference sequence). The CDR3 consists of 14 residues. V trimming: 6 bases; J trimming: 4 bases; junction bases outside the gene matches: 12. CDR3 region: CSASRGTGEYEQYF. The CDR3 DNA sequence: TGCAGTGCCAGCAGGGGGACCGGCGAGTACGAGCAGTACTTC.

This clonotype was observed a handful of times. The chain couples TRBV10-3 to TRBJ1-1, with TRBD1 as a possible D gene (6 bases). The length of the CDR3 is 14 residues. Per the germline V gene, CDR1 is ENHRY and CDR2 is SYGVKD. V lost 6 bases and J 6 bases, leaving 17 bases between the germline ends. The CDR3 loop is CAIRERTDFAEAFF. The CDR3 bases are TGTGCCATCAGGGAGAGGACAGATTTCGCTGAAGCTTTCTTT.

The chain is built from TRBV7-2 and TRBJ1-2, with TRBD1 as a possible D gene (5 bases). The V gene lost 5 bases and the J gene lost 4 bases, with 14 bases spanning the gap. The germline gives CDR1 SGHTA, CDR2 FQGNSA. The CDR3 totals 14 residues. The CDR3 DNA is TGTGCCAGCAGCCGATCGGGGGGTAGCTATGGCTACACCTTC. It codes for CASSRSGGSYGYTF.

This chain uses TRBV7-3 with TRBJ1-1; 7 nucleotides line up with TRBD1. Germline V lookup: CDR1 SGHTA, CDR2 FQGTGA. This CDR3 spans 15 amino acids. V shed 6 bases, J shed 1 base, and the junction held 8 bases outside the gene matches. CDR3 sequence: CASSPTGTANTEAFF. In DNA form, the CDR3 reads TGTGCCAGCAGTCCAACCGGGACAGCGAACACTGAAGCTTTCTTT. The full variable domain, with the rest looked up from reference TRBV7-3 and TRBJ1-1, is GAGVSQTPSNKVTEKGKYVELRCDPISGHTALYWYRQSLGQGPEFLIYFQGTGAADDSGLPNDRFFAVRPEGSVSTLKIQRTERGDSAVYLCASSPTGTANTEAFFGQGTRLTVV.

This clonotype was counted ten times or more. CDR3 sequence: CAISGGTGTYEQYF. The CDR3 region has the DNA TGTGCCATCAGTGGGGGCACAGGAACCTACGAGCAGTACTTC. The genes are TRBV10-3 and TRBJ2-7; the D gene is possibly TRBD1 (5 bases). This CDR3 has 14 amino acids. Trimming cost V 4 bases and J 2 bases, with 12 bases left between them. Germline CDR1 ENHRY, CDR2 SYGVKD.

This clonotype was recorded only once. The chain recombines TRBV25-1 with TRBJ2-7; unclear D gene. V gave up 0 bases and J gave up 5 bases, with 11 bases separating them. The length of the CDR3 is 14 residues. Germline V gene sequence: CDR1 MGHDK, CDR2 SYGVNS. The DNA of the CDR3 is TGTGCCAGCAGTGAATACGGGTTCTTGAACGAGCAGTACTTC. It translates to CASSEYGFLNEQYF.

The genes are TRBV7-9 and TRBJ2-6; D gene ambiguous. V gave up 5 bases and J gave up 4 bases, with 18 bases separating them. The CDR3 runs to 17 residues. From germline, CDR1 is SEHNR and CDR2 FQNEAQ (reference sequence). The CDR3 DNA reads TGTGCCAGCAGCCCCCACTGGGATATCGGAGGGGCCAACGTCCTGACTTTC. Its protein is CASSPHWDIGGANVLTF.

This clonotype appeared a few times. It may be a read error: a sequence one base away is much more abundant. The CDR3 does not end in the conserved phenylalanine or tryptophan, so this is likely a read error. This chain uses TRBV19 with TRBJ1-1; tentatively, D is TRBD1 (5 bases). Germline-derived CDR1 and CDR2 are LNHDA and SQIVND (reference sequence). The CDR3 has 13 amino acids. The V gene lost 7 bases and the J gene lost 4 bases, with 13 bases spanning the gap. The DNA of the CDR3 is TGTGCCAGTACTTCAGGGAAGTCCACTGAAGCTTTCTCT. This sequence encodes CASTSGKSTEAFS.